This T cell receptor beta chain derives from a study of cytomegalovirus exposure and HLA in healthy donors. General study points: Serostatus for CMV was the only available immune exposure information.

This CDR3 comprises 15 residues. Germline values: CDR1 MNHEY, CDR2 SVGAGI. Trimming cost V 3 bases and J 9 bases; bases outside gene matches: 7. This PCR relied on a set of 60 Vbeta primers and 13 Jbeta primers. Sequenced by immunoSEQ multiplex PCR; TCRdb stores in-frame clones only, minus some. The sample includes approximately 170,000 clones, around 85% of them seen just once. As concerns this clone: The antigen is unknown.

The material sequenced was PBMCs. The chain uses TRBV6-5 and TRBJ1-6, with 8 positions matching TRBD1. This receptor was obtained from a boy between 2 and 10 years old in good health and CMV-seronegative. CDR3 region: CASSYGGRGLSPLHF. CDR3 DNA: TGTGCCAGCAGTTATGGGGGCAGGGGGCTTTCACCCCTCCACTTT.